This TCR beta chain originates from a study of blood T cells in healthy people across ages. For the second PCR, which ran for about 7 to 11 cycles, a sample-barcoded 5' primer and a J-beta primer mix were used. Each CDR3 protein gets one entry after TCRdb re-called the 5' RACE reads with MiXCR. The sample records roughly 900,000 distinct CDR3 sequences, 29% being singletons. V was clipped by 1 base and J by 11 bases, with 15 bases between them. The germline V gene has CDR1 SGHTA and CDR2 FQGNSA. This CDR3 spans 14 amino acids. The V gene is TRBV7-2, the J gene TRBJ2-1; D is perhaps TRBD1 or TRBD2 (6 bases each). This clonotype originated in a woman older than 75 in good health. The sample comprised blood. The CDR3 DNA follows: TGTGCCAGCAGCTTAGGCGGGGCTGGGGGGCAGCAGTTCTTC. Protein sequence: CASSLGGAGGQQFF. Together with reference TRBV7-2 and TRBJ2-1, the CDR3 gives the full variable domain: GAGVSQSPSNKVTEKGKDVELRCDPISGHTALYWYRQSLGQGLEFLIYFQGNSAPDKSGLPSDRFSAERTGGSVSTLTIQRTQQEDSAVYLCASSLGGAGGQQFFGPGTRLTVL.